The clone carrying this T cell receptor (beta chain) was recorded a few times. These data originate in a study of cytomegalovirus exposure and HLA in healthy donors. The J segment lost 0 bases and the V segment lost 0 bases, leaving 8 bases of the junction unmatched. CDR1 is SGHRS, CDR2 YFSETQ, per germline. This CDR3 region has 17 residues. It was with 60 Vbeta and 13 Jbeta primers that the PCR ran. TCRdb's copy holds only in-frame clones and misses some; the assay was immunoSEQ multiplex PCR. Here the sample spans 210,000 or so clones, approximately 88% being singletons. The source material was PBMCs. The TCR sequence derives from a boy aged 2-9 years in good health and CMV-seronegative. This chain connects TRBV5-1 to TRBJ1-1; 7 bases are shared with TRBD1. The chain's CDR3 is CASSLVYRGAMNTEAFF. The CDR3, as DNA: TGCGCCAGCAGCTTGGTGTACAGGGGCGCTATGAACACTGAAGCTTTCTTT.